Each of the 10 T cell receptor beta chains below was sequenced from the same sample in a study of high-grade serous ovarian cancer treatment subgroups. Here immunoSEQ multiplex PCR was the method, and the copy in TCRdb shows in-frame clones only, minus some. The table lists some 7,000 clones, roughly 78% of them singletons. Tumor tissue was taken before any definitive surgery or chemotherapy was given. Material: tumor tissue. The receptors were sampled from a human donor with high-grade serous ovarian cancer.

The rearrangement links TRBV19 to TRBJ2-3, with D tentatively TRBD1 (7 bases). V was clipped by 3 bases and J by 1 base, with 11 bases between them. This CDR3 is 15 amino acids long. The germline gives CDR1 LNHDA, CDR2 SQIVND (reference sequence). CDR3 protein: CASSIQGGGTDTQYF. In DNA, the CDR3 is TGTGCCAGTAGTATCCAGGGGGGCGGCACAGATACGCAGTATTTT.

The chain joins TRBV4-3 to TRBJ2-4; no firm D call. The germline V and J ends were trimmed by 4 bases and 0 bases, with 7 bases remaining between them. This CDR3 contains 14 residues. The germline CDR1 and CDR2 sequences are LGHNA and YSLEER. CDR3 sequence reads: CASSLRLAKNIQYF. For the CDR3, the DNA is TGCGCCAGCAGCCTCAGACTAGCCAAAAACATTCAGTACTTC.

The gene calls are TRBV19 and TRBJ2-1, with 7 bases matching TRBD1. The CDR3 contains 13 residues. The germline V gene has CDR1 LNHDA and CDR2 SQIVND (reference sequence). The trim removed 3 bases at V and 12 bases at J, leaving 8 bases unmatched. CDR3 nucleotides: TGTGCCAGTAGTATCCCCAACCGGGACAGGCAGTTCTTC. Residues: CASSIPNRDRQFF.

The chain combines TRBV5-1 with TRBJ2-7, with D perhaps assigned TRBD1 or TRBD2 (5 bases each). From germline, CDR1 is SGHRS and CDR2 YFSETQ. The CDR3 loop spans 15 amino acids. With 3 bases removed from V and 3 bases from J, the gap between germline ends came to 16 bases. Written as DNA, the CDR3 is TGCGCCAGCAGCTCCGGGGTTAACAGGATCTACGAGCAGTACTTC. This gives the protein CASSSGVNRIYEQYF.

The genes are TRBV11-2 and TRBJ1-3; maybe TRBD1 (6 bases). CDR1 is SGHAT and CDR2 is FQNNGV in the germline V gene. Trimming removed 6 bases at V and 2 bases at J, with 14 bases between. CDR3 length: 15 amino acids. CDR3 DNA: TGTGCCAGCAGTTTGACAGGCCAGGCTGGAAACACCATATATTTT. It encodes CASSLTGQAGNTIYF.

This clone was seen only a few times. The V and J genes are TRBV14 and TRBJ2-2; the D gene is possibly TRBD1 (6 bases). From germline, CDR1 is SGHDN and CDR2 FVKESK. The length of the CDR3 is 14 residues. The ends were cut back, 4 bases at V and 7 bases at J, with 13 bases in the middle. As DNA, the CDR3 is TGTGCCAGCAGCCCCCTAACAGGGTTCGGGGAGCTGTTTTTT. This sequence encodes CASSPLTGFGELFF.

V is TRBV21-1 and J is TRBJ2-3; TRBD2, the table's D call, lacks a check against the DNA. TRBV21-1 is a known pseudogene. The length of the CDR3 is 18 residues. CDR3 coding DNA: TGTGCCAGCAGCAAAGGGCGACTAGCGGGGGACCTCACAGATACGCAGTATTTT. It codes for CASSKGRLAGDLTDTQYF.

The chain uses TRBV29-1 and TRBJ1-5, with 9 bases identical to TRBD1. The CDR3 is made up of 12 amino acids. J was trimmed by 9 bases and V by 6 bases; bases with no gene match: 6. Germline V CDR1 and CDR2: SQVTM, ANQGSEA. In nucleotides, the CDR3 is TGCAGCGTATGGACAGGGGAAGGGCCCCAGCATTTT. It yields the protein CSVWTGEGPQHF.

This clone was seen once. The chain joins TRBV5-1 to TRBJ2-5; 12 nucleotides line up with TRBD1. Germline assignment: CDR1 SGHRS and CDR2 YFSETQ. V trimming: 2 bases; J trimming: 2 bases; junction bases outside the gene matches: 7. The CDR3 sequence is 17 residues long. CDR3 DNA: TGCGCCAGCAGCTTTGGGGGACAGGGGGCGCGACAAGAGACCCAGTACTTC. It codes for CASSFGGQGARQETQYF.

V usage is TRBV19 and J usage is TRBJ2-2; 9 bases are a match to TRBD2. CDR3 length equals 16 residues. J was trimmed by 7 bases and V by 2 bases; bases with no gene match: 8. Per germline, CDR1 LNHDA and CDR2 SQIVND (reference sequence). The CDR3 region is CASSIRSSGTGGELFF. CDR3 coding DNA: TGTGCCAGTAGTATACGGTCTAGCGGGACCGGCGGGGAGCTGTTTTTT.